This T cell receptor beta chain derives from a study of blood T cells in healthy people across ages (dated by TCRdb to about 2015). For the wider study: In model experiments, template switching captured about one uniquely barcoded TCR beta cDNA molecule for every two T cells. Donors of different ages were randomly distributed across sequencing lanes to avoid experimental bias. For two donors (one aged 18 to 29 and one aged 80 or older), the study analyzed two additional independent replicas of 1 million unique cDNA reads from the same blood draw. Using deep sequencing normalized with unique cDNA molecular identifiers, the study measured how TCR beta repertoire diversity changes with age. The donors were divided into four age groups: young (average about 16 years), middle-aged (about 41), aged (about 62) and long-lived (about 79). General findings and caveats noted by the study authors: The long-lived group showed more naive CD4+ T cells, fewer expanded clones and increased TCR diversity than the aged group, suggesting age selection. Observed TCR beta diversity correlated strongly with the percentage of naive T cells measured by flow cytometry. Estimates of total diversity based on one million sequenced T cells were regarded as lower bounds and as underestimates. As age increased, observed TCR beta diversity per million T cells dropped in a roughly linear way, and a significant reduction was already evident by age 40. Conclusive comparison of naive and antigen-experienced compartments was prevented by the profiling of bulk unsorted PBMCs. Donor CMV infection status was unknown, potentially confounding age-related changes in expanded clonotypes.

Library construction relied on 5' RACE. The sequencer listed for this sample is Illumina HiSeq 2500. A second about 6 to 11 cycle PCR used a sample-barcoded 5' primer and a J-beta primer mix. A unique molecular identifier was introduced onto each TCR beta cDNA molecule by a template-switch 5' adaptor carrying 12 random nucleotides. At least 2.5 million CDR3-containing paired-end reads were obtained from each sample. First-strand cDNA synthesis was performed from all RNA using the Mint cDNA synthesis kit, with priming by a TRBC-specific oligonucleotide. After uracil-DNA glycosylase treatment, a first 18-cycle PCR used universal primers M1SS and BC2_uni_R on all cDNA. As for how the authors treated the data: For normalization, 1 million high-quality reads, each with a distinct molecular identifier, were randomly selected from each sample. Reads sharing molecular identifiers were discarded rather than binned into consensus sequences. MiTCR, with a Q25 quality threshold and the strictest error-elimination algorithm, was used for CDR3 identification, clonotype clustering and error correction. A nonparametric unseen species model with Euler transformation was used to estimate a lower bound on total TCR beta diversity. TCRdb reanalyzed the raw reads on its own, using fastp at Q25 for trimming and MiXCR for clone calling, and kept in-frame beta chains. Merged by CDR3 protein, the rows form single entries marked with the most common genes and DNA. In this record, the V and J calls reflect TCRdb's handling and not the investigators' own analysis. The sample contains about 1.7 million distinct CDR3 sequences, roughly 27% of them found a single time. The leading ten clones occupy 7.7% of the sample.

The donors were around 39 Caucasian individuals from Russia, aged roughly 6 to 90 years, who were systemically healthy. Around 9.8 milliliters of peripheral blood were collected from each donor into EDTA-treated Vacutainer tubes. Ficoll-Paque density-gradient centrifugation was used to isolate PBMCs, with at least 6.5 million per sample. Trizol reagent was used to extract total RNA from PBMCs, with at least 6 micrograms per sample. The percentages of naive CD45RAhigh/CD27high T cells were determined by flow cytometry on a PBMC aliquot from every donor. This clonotype has just a few counts. The antigen it recognizes is unknown. It has no much larger one-base neighbor in the sample; base qualities were not kept. Compared with germline, V lacks 5 bases and J lacks 5 bases; bases without a gene match: 5. Spanning cysteine to phenylalanine, the CDR3 consists of 13 amino acids. Only the CDR3 DNA stays, 39 bases, in frame from base 1.

The receptor's source is a woman under 40 in good health. Rearrangement joined TRBV12-3 or TRBV12-4 to TRBJ2-5, with 7 bases aligning to TRBD2. Sequencing was performed on blood. The CDR3 reads CASSRGVRETQYF. The DNA is as follows: TGTGCCAGCAGTCGGGGGGTTCGGGAGACCCAGTACTTC.